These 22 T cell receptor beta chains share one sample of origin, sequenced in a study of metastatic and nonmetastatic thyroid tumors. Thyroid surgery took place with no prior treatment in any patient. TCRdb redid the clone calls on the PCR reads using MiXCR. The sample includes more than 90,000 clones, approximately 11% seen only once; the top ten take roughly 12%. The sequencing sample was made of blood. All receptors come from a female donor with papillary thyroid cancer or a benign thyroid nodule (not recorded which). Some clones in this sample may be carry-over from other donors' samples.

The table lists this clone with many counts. Here the CDR3 reads CASSLGPGGAGELFF. CDR3 in DNA: TGTGCCAGCAGCTTAGGCCCAGGGGGCGCCGGGGAGCTGTTTTTT. The J gene is TRBJ2-2, the V gene TRBV11-1; 8 bases fit TRBD1. This CDR3 spans 15 amino acids. With 1 base clipped from V and 6 bases from J, the junction kept 4 bases outside the gene matches. The germline V gene encodes CDR1 SGHAT and CDR2 FQDESV (reference sequence). The full variable domain, completed using reference TRBV11-1 and TRBJ2-2, is EAEVAQSPRYKITEKSQAVAFWCDPISGHATLYWYRQILGQGPELLVQFQDESVVDDSQLPKDRFSAERLKGVDSTLKIQPAELGDSAMYLCASSLGPGGAGELFFGEGSRLTVL.

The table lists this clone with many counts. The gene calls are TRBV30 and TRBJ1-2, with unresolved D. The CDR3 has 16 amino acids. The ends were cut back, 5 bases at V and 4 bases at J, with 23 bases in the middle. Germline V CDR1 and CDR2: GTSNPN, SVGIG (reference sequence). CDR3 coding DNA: TGTGCCTGGTTCGAAATGGGCCCCAAGGGCTCCTATGGCTACACCTTC. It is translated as CAWFEMGPKGSYGYTF.

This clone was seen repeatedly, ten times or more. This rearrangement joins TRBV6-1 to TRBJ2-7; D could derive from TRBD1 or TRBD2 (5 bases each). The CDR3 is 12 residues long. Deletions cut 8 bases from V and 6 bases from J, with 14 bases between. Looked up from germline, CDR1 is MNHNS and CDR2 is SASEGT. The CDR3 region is CASRRDPGEQYF. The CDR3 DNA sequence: TGTGCCAGCCGCCGGGACCCGGGCGAGCAGTACTTC.

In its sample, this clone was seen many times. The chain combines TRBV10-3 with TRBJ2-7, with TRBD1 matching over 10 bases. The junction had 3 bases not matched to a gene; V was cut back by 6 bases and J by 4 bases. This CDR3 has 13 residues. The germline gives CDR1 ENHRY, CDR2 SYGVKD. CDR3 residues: CAISPGQGYEQYF. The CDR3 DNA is TGTGCCATCAGCCCGGGACAGGGGTACGAGCAGTACTTC.

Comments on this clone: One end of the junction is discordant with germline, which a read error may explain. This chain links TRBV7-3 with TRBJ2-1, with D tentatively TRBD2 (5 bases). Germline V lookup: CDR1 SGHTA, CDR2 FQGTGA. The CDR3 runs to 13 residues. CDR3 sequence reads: CASSLEVFNEQFF. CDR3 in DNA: TGTGCCAGCAGCTTGGAGGTTTTCAATGAGCAGTTCTTT. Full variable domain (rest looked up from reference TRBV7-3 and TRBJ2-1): GAGVSQTPSNKVTEKGKYVELRCDPISGHTALYWYRQSLGQGPEFLIYFQGTGAADDSGLPNDRFFAVRPEGSVSTLKIQRTERGDSAVYLCASSLEVFNEQFFGPGTRLTVL.

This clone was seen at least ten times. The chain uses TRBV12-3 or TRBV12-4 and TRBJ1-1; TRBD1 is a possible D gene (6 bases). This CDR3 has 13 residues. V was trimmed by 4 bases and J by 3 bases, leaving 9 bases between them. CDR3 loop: CASSSGGYTEAFF. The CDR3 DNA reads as TGTGCCAGCAGTTCTGGGGGCTACACTGAAGCTTTCTTT.

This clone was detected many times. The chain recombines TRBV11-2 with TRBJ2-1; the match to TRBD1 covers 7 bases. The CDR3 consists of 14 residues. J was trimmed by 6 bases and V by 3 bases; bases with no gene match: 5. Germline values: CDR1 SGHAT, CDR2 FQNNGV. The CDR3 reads CASSFGQVGNEQFF. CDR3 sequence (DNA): TGTGCCAGCAGCTTTGGACAGGTAGGCAATGAGCAGTTCTTC.

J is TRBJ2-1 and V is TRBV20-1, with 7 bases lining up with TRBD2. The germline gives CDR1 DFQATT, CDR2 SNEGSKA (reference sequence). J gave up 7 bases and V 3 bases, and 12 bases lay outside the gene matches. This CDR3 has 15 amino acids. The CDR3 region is CSARVLGLVSNEQFF. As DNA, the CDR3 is TGCAGTGCTAGGGTCCTCGGACTAGTTTCAAATGAGCAGTTCTTC.

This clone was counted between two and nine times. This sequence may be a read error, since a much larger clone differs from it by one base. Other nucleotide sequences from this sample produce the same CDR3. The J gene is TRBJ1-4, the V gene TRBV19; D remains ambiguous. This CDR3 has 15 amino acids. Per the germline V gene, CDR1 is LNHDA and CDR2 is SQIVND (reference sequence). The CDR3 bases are TGTGCCAGTAGCCGGACCTGGGCGGCTAATGAAAAGCTGTTTTTT. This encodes CASSRTWAANEKLFF.

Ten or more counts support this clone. The CDR3 DNA reads TGTGCCAGTAGTATTGGGCAGGGCCAAGAGACCCAGTACTTC. Translation: CASSIGQGQETQYF. V usage is TRBV19 and J usage is TRBJ2-5; D is perhaps TRBD1 (5 bases). In germline, CDR1 is LNHDA, CDR2 SQIVND (reference sequence). The V end lost 3 bases, the J end lost 1 base, and 9 bases lay between the germline ends. The CDR3 contains 14 residues. The full variable domain, completed using reference TRBV19 and TRBJ2-5, is DGGITQSPKYLFRKEGQNVTLSCEQNLNHDAMYWYRQDPGQGLRLIYYSQIVNDFQKGDIAEGYSVSREKKESFPLTVTSAQKNPTAFYLCASSIGQGQETQYFGPGTRLLVL.

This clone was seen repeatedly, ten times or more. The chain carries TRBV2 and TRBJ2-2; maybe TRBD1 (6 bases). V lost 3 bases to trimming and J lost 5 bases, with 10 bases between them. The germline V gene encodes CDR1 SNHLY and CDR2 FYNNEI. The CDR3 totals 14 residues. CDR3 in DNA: TGTGCCAGCAGTGATAGGGGGAATACCGGGGAGCTGTTTTTT. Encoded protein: CASSDRGNTGELFF.

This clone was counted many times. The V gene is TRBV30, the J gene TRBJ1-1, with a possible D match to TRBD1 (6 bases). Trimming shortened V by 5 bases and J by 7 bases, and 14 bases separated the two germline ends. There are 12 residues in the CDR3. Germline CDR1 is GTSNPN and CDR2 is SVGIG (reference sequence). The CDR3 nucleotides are TGTGCCTGGTCCGGAGGGGGAATTGAAGCTTTCTTT. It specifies CAWSGGGIEAFF. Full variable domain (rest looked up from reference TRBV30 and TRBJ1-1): SQTIHQWPATLVQPVGSPLSLECTVEGTSNPNLYWYRQAAGRGLQLLFYSVGIGQISSEVPQNLSASRPQDRQFILSSKKLLLSDSGFYLCAWSGGGIEAFFGQGTRLTVV.

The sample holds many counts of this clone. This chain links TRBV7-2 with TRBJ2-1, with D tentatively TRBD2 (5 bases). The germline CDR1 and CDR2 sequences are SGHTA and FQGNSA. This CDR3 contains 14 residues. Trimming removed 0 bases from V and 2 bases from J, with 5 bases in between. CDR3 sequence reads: CASSLAGAYNEQFF. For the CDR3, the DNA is TGTGCCAGCAGCTTAGCGGGAGCCTACAATGAGCAGTTCTTC.

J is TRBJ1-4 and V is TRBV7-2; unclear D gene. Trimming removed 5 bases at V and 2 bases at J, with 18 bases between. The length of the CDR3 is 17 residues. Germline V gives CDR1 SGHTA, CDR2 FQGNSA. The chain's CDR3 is CASSRRVALGTNEKLFF. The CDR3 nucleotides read TGTGCCAGCAGCCGCCGGGTCGCACTAGGCACTAATGAAAAACTGTTTTTT.

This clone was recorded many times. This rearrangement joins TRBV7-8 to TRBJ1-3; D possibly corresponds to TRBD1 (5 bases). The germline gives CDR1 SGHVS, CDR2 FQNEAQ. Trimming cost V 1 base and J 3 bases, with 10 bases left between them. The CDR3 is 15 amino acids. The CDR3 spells CASSLVGGVGNTIYF. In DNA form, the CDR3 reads TGTGCCAGCAGCTTAGTCGGGGGGGTTGGAAACACCATATATTTT. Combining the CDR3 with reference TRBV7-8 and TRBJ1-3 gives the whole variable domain GAGVSQSPRYKVAKRGQDVALRCDPISGHVSLFWYQQALGQGPEFLTYFQNEAQLDKSGLPSDRFFAERPEGSVSTLKIQRTQQEDSAVYLCASSLVGGVGNTIYFGEGSWLTVV.

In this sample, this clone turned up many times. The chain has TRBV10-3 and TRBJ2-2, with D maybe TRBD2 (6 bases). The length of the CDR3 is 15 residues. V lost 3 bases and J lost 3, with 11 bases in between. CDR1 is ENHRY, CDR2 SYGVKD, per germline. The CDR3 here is CAISDPPGDTGELFF. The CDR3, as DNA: TGTGCCATCAGTGACCCTCCGGGAGACACCGGGGAGCTGTTTTTT.

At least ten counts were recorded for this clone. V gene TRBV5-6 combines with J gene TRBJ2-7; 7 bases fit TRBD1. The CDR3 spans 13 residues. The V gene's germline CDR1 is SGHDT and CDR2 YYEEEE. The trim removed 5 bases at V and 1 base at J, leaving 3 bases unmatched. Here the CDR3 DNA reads TGTGCCAGCAGTTGGGGACAGTCCTACGAGCAGTACTTC. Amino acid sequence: CASSWGQSYEQYF.

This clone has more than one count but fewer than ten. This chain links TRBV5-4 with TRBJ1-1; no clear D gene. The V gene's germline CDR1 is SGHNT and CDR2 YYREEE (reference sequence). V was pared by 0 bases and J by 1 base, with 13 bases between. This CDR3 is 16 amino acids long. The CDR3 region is CASSLGSGPRNTEAFF. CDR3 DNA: TGTGCCAGCAGCTTGGGCTCTGGACCGAGGAACACTGAAGCTTTCTTT.

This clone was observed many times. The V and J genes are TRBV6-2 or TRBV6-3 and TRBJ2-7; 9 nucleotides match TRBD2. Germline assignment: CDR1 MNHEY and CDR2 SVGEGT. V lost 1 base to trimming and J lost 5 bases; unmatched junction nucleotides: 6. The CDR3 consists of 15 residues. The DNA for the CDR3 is TGTGCCAGCAGTTACTTGTCAGCGGGAGGCCACGAGCAGTACTTC. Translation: CASSYLSAGGHEQYF.

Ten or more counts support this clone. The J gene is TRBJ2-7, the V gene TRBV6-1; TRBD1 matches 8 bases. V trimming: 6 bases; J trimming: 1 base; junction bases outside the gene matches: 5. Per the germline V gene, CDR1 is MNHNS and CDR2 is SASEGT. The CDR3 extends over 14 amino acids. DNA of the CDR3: TGTGCCAGCAGACGACAGGGGCGATCCTACGAGCAGTACTTC. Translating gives CASRRQGRSYEQYF.

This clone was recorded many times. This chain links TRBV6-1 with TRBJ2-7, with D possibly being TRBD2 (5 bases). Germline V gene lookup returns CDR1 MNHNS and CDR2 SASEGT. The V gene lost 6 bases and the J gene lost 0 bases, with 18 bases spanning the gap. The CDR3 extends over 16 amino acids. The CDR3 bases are TGTGCCAGCAGCACCATCGGGCAGCGGAGCTCCTACGAGCAGTACTTC. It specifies CASSTIGQRSSYEQYF.

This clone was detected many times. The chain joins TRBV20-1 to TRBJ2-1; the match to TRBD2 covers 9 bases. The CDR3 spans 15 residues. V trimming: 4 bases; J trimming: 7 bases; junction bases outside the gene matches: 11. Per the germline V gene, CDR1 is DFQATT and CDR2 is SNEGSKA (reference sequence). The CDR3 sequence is CSAIAASGTVNEQFF. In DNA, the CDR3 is TGCAGTGCTATCGCGGCTAGCGGGACGGTAAATGAGCAGTTCTTC.